A single sample is the source of the 9 T cell receptor beta chains below, sequenced in a study of CD8+CD57+ T cells in acquired aplastic anemia. Only patients with CD8+CD57+ cell expansion on flow cytometry were chosen for sequencing. TCR beta VDJ and CDR3 were profiled, and genomic DNA was the template. MiXCR, applied by TCRdb to the reads, yields one record per CDR3 protein. The table lists around 430,000 distinct CDR3 sequences, less than 35% of them singletons. Sequencing was performed on sorted CD4+, CD8+, or CD8+CD57+ T cells (not recorded which) from PBMCs. These receptors all come from a human donor with aplastic anemia.

Many counts were recorded for this clonotype. Because the CDR3 is missing its conserved closing phenylalanine or tryptophan, this is likely a read error. This chain links TRBV7-9 with TRBJ1-2; D gene ambiguous. CDR3 length: 12 amino acids. Trimming removed 1 base from V and 3 bases from J, with 3 bases in between. The V gene's germline CDR1 is SEHNR and CDR2 FQNEAQ (reference sequence). CDR3 DNA: TGTGCCAGCAGCTTAGTGGACTATGGCTACACCCTC. Translated: CASSLVDYGYTL.

This clonotype was seen just once. This could be a read error, since a much larger clone is one nucleotide away. The rearrangement uses TRBV20-1 and TRBJ1-2, with D tentatively TRBD1 (5 bases). Germline lookup yields CDR1 DFQATT and CDR2 SNEGSKA (reference sequence). V dropped 6 bases and J dropped 6 bases, with 11 bases sitting between them. This CDR3 spans 11 amino acids. CDR3 coding DNA: TGCAGTGCAGGGGCAGCCGATGGCTACACCTTC. Translated, it gives CSAGAADGYTF.

This clonotype was detected a few times. The chain has TRBV5-1 and TRBJ2-5; TRBD1 is a possible D gene (6 bases). This CDR3 is built from 15 residues. Per the germline V gene, CDR1 is SGHRS and CDR2 is YFSETQ. V was shortened by 4 bases and J by 2 bases, with 15 bases between the two germline ends. The CDR3 region has the DNA TGCGCCAGCAGCCTCCAAGGACAGATTCAAGAGACCCAGTACTTC. Amino acids: CASSLQGQIQETQYF.

This clonotype occurred a few times. J is TRBJ2-1 and V is TRBV25-1, with 12 bases lining up with TRBD2. V lost 7 bases to trimming and J lost 9 bases; unmatched junction nucleotides: 4. This CDR3 is built from 13 residues. The germline gives CDR1 MGHDK, CDR2 SYGVNS. In DNA, the CDR3 is TGTGCCAGCACTGTACTAGCGGGAGGTGAGCAGTTCTTC. Its protein is CASTVLAGGEQFF.

The J gene is TRBJ2-7, the V gene TRBV10-3; the match to TRBD1 covers 10 bases. The CDR3 covers 16 residues. Unmatched junction bases numbered 10, after V lost 6 bases and J lost 2 bases. Germline loops: CDR1 ENHRY, CDR2 SYGVKD. CDR3 sequence (DNA): TGTGCCATCAGATCCGGGACAGGGGAACAGCCCTACGAGCAGTACTTC. As protein: CAIRSGTGEQPYEQYF.

About this clonotype: One junction end does not reproduce the germline sequence, and a read error may be involved. This sequence joins TRBV6-1 and TRBJ2-3; the D call may be TRBD1 or TRBD2 (5 bases each). Germline CDR1 reads MNHNS; CDR2 reads SASEGT. This CDR3 is built from 13 residues. The CDR3 coding sequence is TGTGCCGGCAGTCAGCGAGACGGGACGGCGCAGTATTTT. It encodes CAGSQRDGTAQYF.

In its sample, this clonotype was seen many times. V gene TRBV7-9 combines with J gene TRBJ1-5; 8 bases line up with TRBD1. Germline V gene data show CDR1 as SEHNR and CDR2 as FQNEAQ (reference sequence). The CDR3 runs 16 residues. Losses at the gene ends were 5 bases for V and 0 bases for J; bases not matched to a gene: 6. This chain's CDR3 is CASSPGTGLSNQPQHF. The CDR3 DNA reads as TGTGCCAGCAGCCCGGGGACAGGACTTAGCAATCAGCCCCAGCATTTT.

This clonotype has a single count. Since a much larger clone is just one base distant, this may be a read error. The chain combines TRBV4-1 with TRBJ1-5; D not resolved. Germline assignment: CDR1 MGHRA and CDR2 YSYEKL. The CDR3 spans 15 residues. Trimming shortened V by 1 base and J by 2 bases, and 9 bases separated the two germline ends. The CDR3 loop is CASSQGGYGNQPQHF. CDR3 nucleotides: TGCGCCAGCAGCCAAGGCGGCTACGGCAATCAGCCCCAGCATTTT.

In its sample, this clonotype was seen a few times. The chain is built from TRBV5-1 and TRBJ2-3; maybe TRBD2 (5 bases). This CDR3 contains 15 residues. The V and J ends lost 1 base and 2 bases respectively, with 11 bases between them. Germline CDR1 is SGHRS and CDR2 is YFSETQ. The CDR3 DNA reads as TGCGCCAGCAGCTTGCACGGGGATGTCACAGATACGCAGTATTTT. This gives the protein CASSLHGDVTDTQYF.